Sequencing of this T cell receptor (beta chain) was carried out in a study of beta chain features in type 1 diabetes. Across the study: All samples yielded roughly 100 million examined sorted cells.

Findings of the study overall: Among patients, naive, central memory and Treg TCRB repertoires appeared more similar than among healthy donors.

Isolation of CD4+ naive, central memory, regulatory and stem cell-like memory cells was achieved by sorting via CD45RO/CCR7/CD25/CD127/CD95/CD27. In germline, CDR1 is LGHNA, CDR2 YSLEER. CDR3 size: 15 residues. The germline V and J ends were trimmed by 5 bases and 2 bases, with 13 bases remaining between them. TCRB transcripts that were expressed got sequenced, as all of the isolated RNA had been reverse transcribed. TCRdb's table, derived via immunoSEQ multiplex PCR, lists solely in-frame clones and lacks some. The table records about 210,000 clones, about 11% of them present only once. This clone was detected a few times. The antigen is not known.

Source material: central memory CD4+ T cells from blood. This sequence was found in a man between 18 and 35 years old in good health. The chain uses TRBV4-3 and TRBJ2-1; tentative D call: TRBD2 (6 bases). The CDR3 region is CASSLASVTYNEQFF. The CDR3 coding sequence is TGCGCCAGCAGCTTGGCTAGCGTGACCTACAATGAGCAGTTCTTC.